The 4 T cell receptor beta chains below come from one sample, sequenced in a study of T cells in Graves' hyperthyroidism and ophthalmopathy. TCR beta CDR3 regions were amplified from RNA transcripts. The HTBI primer set served for first-round RT-PCR of the TCR CDR3. MiXCR, run by TCRdb on the multiplex PCR reads, gives a single entry per CDR3 protein. The data hold 220,000 or so distinct CDR3 sequences, with around 17% observed a single time. Sequencing used blood. The receptors come from a woman under 30 with Graves' ophthalmopathy.

This clonotype has a count of ten or more. The rearrangement links TRBV3-1 to TRBJ2-6, with D perhaps being TRBD1 or TRBD2 (5 bases each). Germline V lookup: CDR1 LGHDT, CDR2 YNNKEL (reference sequence). The CDR3 is 19 residues long. V lost 0 bases and J lost 3, with 18 bases in between. This CDR3 is CASSQDSGPAISGANVLTF. The CDR3 DNA is TGTGCCAGCAGCCAAGATTCGGGGCCAGCAATAAGTGGGGCCAACGTCCTGACTTTC.

This clonotype was detected many times. V and J are TRBV11-2 and TRBJ2-5; tentatively, D is TRBD2 (5 bases). Germline V gives CDR1 SGHAT, CDR2 FQNNGV. The CDR3 spans 13 residues. Deletions cut 7 bases from V and 2 bases from J, with 11 bases between. The CDR3 here is CASNRDRQETQYF. The CDR3 region has the DNA TGTGCCAGCAACCGGGATCGTCAAGAGACCCAGTACTTC.

This clonotype was recorded many times. It may be a read error: a sequence one base away is much more abundant. The V call is TRBV11-1, the J call TRBJ1-1, with a weak D call TRBD1 (5 bases). This CDR3 spans 16 amino acids. The V and J ends lost 5 bases and 1 base respectively, with 17 bases between them. In germline, CDR1 is SGHAT, CDR2 FQDESV (reference sequence). CDR3 in amino acids: CASSTGTAFTNTEAFF. In DNA, the CDR3 is TGTGCCAGCAGCACCGGGACGGCCTTTACGAACACTGAAGCTTTCTTT.

The chain uses TRBV2 and TRBJ2-4; 16 nucleotides align to TRBD2. The CDR3 totals 18 residues. Germline assignment: CDR1 SNHLY and CDR2 FYNNEI. The ends lost 6 bases at V and 1 base at J; junction bases unmatched: 6. CDR3 sequence: CASSPGLAGGWAKNIQYF. Written as DNA, the CDR3 is TGTGCCAGCAGCCCGGGACTAGCGGGAGGGTGGGCCAAAAACATTCAGTACTTC.